This T cell receptor (beta chain) was sequenced during a study of cytomegalovirus exposure and HLA in healthy donors. Study context: The study's early data release held roughly 90 million unique TCRs from HLA-typed donors. Among the roughly 400 donors who were genotyped, about 80% fell in the genetic ancestry cluster that is associated with self-reported Caucasian donors.

Researchers ran the PCR with 60 Vbeta and 13 Jbeta primers. Assay: immunoSEQ multiplex PCR; the TCRdb copy retains only in-frame clones and omits some. The data show around 200,000 clones, with about four fifths seen just once and under 3% held by the top ten. On this clone itself: As yet, its antigen is unknown.

Overall study findings and caveats: Investigators reported 150 to 200 TCR beta chains as tied to cytomegalovirus.

CDR1 MNHEY and CDR2 SMNVEV come from the germline V gene (reference sequence). This CDR3 has 18 amino acids. Losses at the gene ends were 6 bases for V and 0 bases for J; bases not matched to a gene: 12. The rearrangement joins TRBV27 to TRBJ2-2, with 8 positions matching TRBD1. Specimen: PBMCs. The clonotype originates from a woman between 45 and 60 years old in good health and CMV-seronegative. CDR3 residues: CASRRKPGQAANTGELFF. Written as DNA, the CDR3 is TGTGCCAGCAGGCGAAAACCGGGACAGGCCGCGAACACCGGGGAGCTGTTTTTT.